A single T cell receptor beta chain is shown here with its context. For each subset, genomic DNA was distributed in equal portions over several immunoSEQ plates. Profiled with immunoSEQ multiplex PCR; TCRdb holds only in-frame clones, not every one. The table includes roughly 700,000 clones, about 74% detected once. The data derive from a study of shared clonotypes between healthy human individuals. The CDR3 has 15 residues. V was cut by 0 bases and J by 4 bases, with 12 bases left in between. Looked up from germline, CDR1 is MNHEY and CDR2 is SMNVEV (reference sequence). Sequenced sample: memory CD4+ T cells sorted from blood. Subset of the sample: CD45RA-negative fraction. The sequence was collected from a woman aged 25 to 45 in good health. The genes are TRBV27 and TRBJ1-2; D might be TRBD1 (5 bases). CDR3 loop: CASSLSIGASYGYTF. In nucleotides, the CDR3 is TGTGCCAGCAGTTTATCAATCGGGGCGAGCTATGGCTACACCTTC.